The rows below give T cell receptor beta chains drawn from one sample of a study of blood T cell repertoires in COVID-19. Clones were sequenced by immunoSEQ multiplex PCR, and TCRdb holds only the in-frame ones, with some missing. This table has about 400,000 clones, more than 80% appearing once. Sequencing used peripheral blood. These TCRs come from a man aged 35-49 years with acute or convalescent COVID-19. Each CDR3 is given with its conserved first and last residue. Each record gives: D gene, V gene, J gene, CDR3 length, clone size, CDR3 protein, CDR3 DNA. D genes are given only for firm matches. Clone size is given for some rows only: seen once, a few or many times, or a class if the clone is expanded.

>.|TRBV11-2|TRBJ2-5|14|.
CASSRGQFQETQYF
TGTGCCAGCAGCCGCGGACAGTTCCAAGAGACCCAGTACTTC
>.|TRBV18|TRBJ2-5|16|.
CASSPPRQPAAETQYF
TGTGCCAGCTCACCACCGAGGCAGCCCGCAGCAGAGACCCAGTACTTC
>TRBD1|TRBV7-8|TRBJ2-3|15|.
CASSLDRGPTDTQYF
TGTGCCAGCAGCTTAGACAGGGGGCCCACAGATACGCAGTATTTT
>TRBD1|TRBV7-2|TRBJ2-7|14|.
CASSLRTGDYEQYF
TGTGCCAGCAGCCTTAGGACAGGGGACTACGAGCAGTACTTC
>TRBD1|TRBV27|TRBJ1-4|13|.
CASGRDRGEKLFF
TGTGCCAGCGGTCGGGACAGGGGTGAAAAACTGTTTTTT
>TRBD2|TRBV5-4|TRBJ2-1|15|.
CASSKPGTSGNEQFF
TGTGCCAGCAGCAAACCCGGGACTAGCGGGAATGAGCAGTTCTTC
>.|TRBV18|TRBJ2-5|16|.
CASSPPRSGLKETQYF
TGTGCCAGCTCACCACCGAGATCAGGATTAAAAGAGACCCAGTACTTC
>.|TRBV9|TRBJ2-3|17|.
CASSTGASALHTDTQYF
TGTGCCAGCAGCACCGGAGCGTCGGCGCTCCACACAGATACGCAGTATTTT
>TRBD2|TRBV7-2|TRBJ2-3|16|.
CASSLEGTSRSTTQYF
TGTGCCAGCAGCTTAGAAGGGACTAGTAGAAGTACTACGCAGTATTTT
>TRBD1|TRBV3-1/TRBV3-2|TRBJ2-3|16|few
CASSQGQGAHTDTQYF
TGTGCCAGCAGCCAAGGACAGGGAGCGCATACAGATACGCAGTATTTT
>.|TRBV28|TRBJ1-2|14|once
CATLGRSWLYGYTF
TGTGCCACCCTGGGGCGATCATGGCTCTATGGCTACACCTTC
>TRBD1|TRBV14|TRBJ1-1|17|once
CASSQDGQGLQEAEAFF
TGTGCCAGCAGCCAAGATGGACAGGGGTTGCAGGAAGCTGAAGCTTTCTTT
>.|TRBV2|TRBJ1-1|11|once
CASSGGPKAFF
TGTGCCAGCAGCGGGGGGCCAAAAGCTTTCTTT
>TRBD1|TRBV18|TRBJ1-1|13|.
CASSLQGATEAFF
TGTGCCAGCTCACTACAGGGGGCCACTGAAGCTTTCTTT
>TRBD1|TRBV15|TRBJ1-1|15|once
CATSPRRTGISEAFF
TGTGCCACCAGCCCCCGCCGGACAGGGATTTCTGAAGCTTTCTTT
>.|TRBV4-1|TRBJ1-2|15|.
CASSQVPQGGYGYTF
TGCGCCAGCAGCCAAGTCCCGCAGGGTGGCTATGGCTACACCTTC
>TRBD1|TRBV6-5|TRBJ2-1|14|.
CASNTLTGGNEQFF
TGTGCCAGCAACACGCTTACAGGGGGCAATGAGCAGTTCTTC
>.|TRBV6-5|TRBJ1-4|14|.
CASNQGTTNEKLFF
TGTGCCAGCAATCAGGGAACAACTAATGAAAAACTGTTTTTT
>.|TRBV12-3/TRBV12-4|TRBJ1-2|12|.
CASSPAGYGYTF
TGTGCCAGCAGTCCAGCGGGCTATGGCTACACCTTC
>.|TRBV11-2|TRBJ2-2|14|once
CASSWATYTGELFF
TGTGCCAGCAGCTGGGCAACCTACACCGGGGAGCTGTTTTTT